A single sample is the source of the 27 T cell receptor beta chains below, sequenced in a study of shared clonotypes between healthy human individuals. Sequenced by immunoSEQ multiplex PCR; TCRdb stores in-frame clones only, minus some. The profile shows fewer than 500,000 clones, over 75% of them singletons. The sequenced material came from PBMCs. These receptors originate from a woman aged 40-49 years in good health. Some clones in this sample may be carry-over from other donors' samples.

DNA of the CDR3: TGTGCCAGTACTACGTACCCGAACACCGGGGAGCTGTTTTTT. Translating it yields CASTTYPNTGELFF. The V and J genes are TRBV19 and TRBJ2-2; D gene uncertain. With 7 bases removed from V and 0 bases from J, the gap between germline ends came to 9 bases. The CDR3 runs to 14 residues. Germline lookup yields CDR1 LNHDA and CDR2 SQIVND (reference sequence).

This clone was counted only a few times. This rearrangement joins TRBV6-5 to TRBJ2-7; D is perhaps TRBD1 (5 bases). Germline CDR1 MNHEY, CDR2 SVGAGI. The CDR3 totals 13 residues. Trimming took off 5 bases at V and 4 bases at J, with 12 bases between the two ends. The CDR3 loop reads CASSPRQGYEQYF. The CDR3 DNA reads as TGTGCCAGCAGTCCGAGGCAGGGTTACGAGCAGTACTTC.

The chain carries TRBV19 and TRBJ2-7; the D gene could be TRBD1 or TRBD2 (5 bases each). This CDR3 region has 13 residues. V was shortened by 5 bases and J by 5 bases, with 13 bases between the two germline ends. Germline V gives CDR1 LNHDA, CDR2 SQIVND (reference sequence). CDR3 sequence: CASSPGTRDEQYF. For the CDR3, the DNA is TGTGCCAGTAGTCCTGGGACGAGAGACGAGCAGTACTTC.

V gene TRBV15 combines with J gene TRBJ1-1, with D maybe TRBD1 (5 bases). Germline lookup yields CDR1 LNHNV and CDR2 YYDKDF (reference sequence). The V end lost 1 base, the J end lost 1 base, and 10 bases lay between the germline ends. The CDR3 covers 15 residues. In DNA form, the CDR3 reads TGTGCCACCAGCAGAGGGGGTGGGGGGAACACTGAAGCTTTCTTT. This encodes CATSRGGGGNTEAFF.

The J gene is TRBJ1-1, the V gene TRBV11-2, with TRBD1 matching over 7 bases. CDR1 and CDR2 from the germline V gene are SGHAT and FQNNGV. The CDR3 sequence is 15 residues long. The J segment lost 4 bases and the V segment lost 2 bases, leaving 7 bases of the junction unmatched. CDR3 sequence: CASSLLPRGGTEAFF. Here the CDR3 DNA reads TGTGCCAGCAGCTTATTACCCAGGGGGGGCACTGAAGCTTTCTTT.

The chain employs TRBV2 and TRBJ2-1; D is unclear. V was clipped by 8 bases and J by 0 bases, with 8 bases between them. The germline V gene encodes CDR1 SNHLY and CDR2 FYNNEI. CDR3 size: 13 residues. This chain's CDR3 is CASHYSSYNEQFF. The CDR3 nucleotides are TGTGCCAGCCACTATAGCTCCTACAATGAGCAGTTCTTC.

This clone was detected a few times. This chain joins TRBV7-6 and TRBJ1-4; TRBD1 agrees at 7 bases. The CDR3 has 13 amino acids. Germline CDR1 is SGHVS and CDR2 is FNYEAQ. The trim removed 6 bases at V and 8 bases at J, leaving 6 bases unmatched. The CDR3 DNA is TGTGCCAGCAGTAGACAGGGACAAGAAAAACTGTTTTTT. Protein: CASSRQGQEKLFF. The full variable domain, rest sourced from reference TRBV7-6 and TRBJ1-4, is GAGVSQSPRYKVTKRGQDVALRCDPISGHVSLYWYRQALGQGPEFLTYFNYEAQQDKSGLPNDRFSAERPEGSISTLTIQRTEQRDSAMYRCASSRQGQEKLFFGSGTQLSVL.

The V and J genes are TRBV7-3 and TRBJ2-2, with TRBD1 matching over 7 bases. Unmatched junction bases numbered 3, after V lost 2 bases and J lost 3 bases. There are 15 residues in the CDR3. Germline V gene data show CDR1 as SGHTA and CDR2 as FQGTGA. CDR3 amino acids: CASSLLGGDTGELFF. The CDR3 DNA follows: TGTGCCAGCAGCTTACTAGGGGGCGACACCGGGGAGCTGTTTTTT.

This clone was seen at least ten times. CDR3: CASNSRTGNYGYTF. CDR3 in DNA: TGTGCCAGCAATTCGAGGACGGGTAACTATGGCTACACCTTC. The genes are TRBV6-1 and TRBJ1-2; D is unresolved. The V end lost 7 bases, the J end lost 1 base, and 13 bases lay between the germline ends. CDR3 length: 14 amino acids. Germline loops: CDR1 MNHNS, CDR2 SASEGT.

This chain connects TRBV7-6 to TRBJ2-5; 7 positions match TRBD1. This CDR3 has 15 amino acids. CDR1 and CDR2 from the germline V gene are SGHVS and FNYEAQ. V trimming: 1 base; J trimming: 2 bases; junction bases outside the gene matches: 4. The CDR3 region is CASSLGGQKQETQYF. CDR3 nucleotide sequence: TGTGCCAGCAGCTTAGGGGGACAGAAACAAGAGACCCAGTACTTC.

This chain connects TRBV28 to TRBJ2-3; 8 nucleotides align to TRBD2. V dropped 4 bases and J dropped 3; count of bases not matched to a gene: 15. The length of the CDR3 is 18 residues. CDR1 is MDHEN, CDR2 SYDVKM, per germline. Written as DNA, the CDR3 is TGTGCCAGCAGTTCCCAGTGGTTAGCGGGGCCTGGGACAGATACGCAGTATTTT. Translated, it gives CASSSQWLAGPGTDTQYF.

This clone appeared a few times. V gene TRBV28 combines with J gene TRBJ2-1; D might be TRBD1 (5 bases). This CDR3 comprises 13 residues. V was trimmed by 8 bases and J by 6 bases, leaving 14 bases between them. Per germline, CDR1 MDHEN and CDR2 SYDVKM. The chain's CDR3 is CASLDSDSNEQFF. Written as DNA, the CDR3 is TGTGCCAGCCTCGACAGTGATAGCAATGAGCAGTTCTTC.

This clone was found once. The J gene is TRBJ1-2, the V gene TRBV9; D is perhaps TRBD1 (5 bases). V lost 4 bases and J lost 7, with 14 bases in between. In germline, CDR1 is SGDLS, CDR2 YYNGEE. The CDR3 totals 13 residues. CDR3 in DNA: TGTGCCAGCAGCCCCCGGGTGGGGCTTGGCTACACCTTC. It is translated as CASSPRVGLGYTF.

Regarding this clone: Additional DNA sequences in this sample encode the identical CDR3. The rearrangement links TRBV28 to TRBJ2-5, with unresolved D. Deletions cut 1 base from V and 5 bases from J, with 5 bases between. This CDR3 has 12 amino acids. CDR1 and CDR2 from the germline V gene are MDHEN and SYDVKM. CDR3 sequence: CASSLSRETQYF. CDR3 bases: TGTGCCAGCAGTTTATCCCGTGAGACCCAGTACTTC.

The chain joins TRBV19 to TRBJ2-2; possibly TRBD2 for D (5 bases). Germline V gives CDR1 LNHDA, CDR2 SQIVND (reference sequence). The ends were cut back, 7 bases at V and 1 base at J, with 19 bases in the middle. The CDR3 covers 17 residues. The CDR3 sequence: CASITVGQRRNTGELFF. The DNA of the CDR3 is TGTGCCAGTATCACGGTCGGCCAGCGGAGGAACACCGGGGAGCTGTTTTTT.

This chain uses TRBV14 with TRBJ1-2; weak D call: TRBD1 (5 bases). Trimming took 0 bases from V and 0 from J, leaving 11 bases between them. The CDR3 has 16 residues. CDR1 is SGHDN, CDR2 FVKESK, per germline. CDR3 sequence (DNA): TGTGCCAGCAGCCAAGACCCAGGGAAGACTAACTATGGCTACACCTTC. Protein sequence: CASSQDPGKTNYGYTF.

The sample holds one count of this clone. V usage is TRBV10-1 and J usage is TRBJ2-1, with D perhaps TRBD1 or TRBD2 (6 bases each). Looked up from germline, CDR1 is WNHNN and CDR2 is SYGVQD (reference sequence). Trimming removed 7 bases at V and 7 bases at J, with 17 bases between. The CDR3 extends over 14 amino acids. CDR3 amino acids: CASKAGGDGNEQFF. The CDR3 coding sequence is TGCGCCAGCAAGGCCGGGGGCGATGGAAATGAGCAGTTCTTC.

The chain is built from TRBV10-2 and TRBJ2-1, with TRBD2 matching 9 bases. CDR3 length: 15 amino acids. CDR1 is WSHSY, CDR2 SAAADI, per germline. The ends lost 8 bases at V and 7 bases at J; junction bases unmatched: 12. The CDR3 DNA sequence: TGCGCCAGCCAAAAGGTAGCGGGAGTAGGGAATGAGCAGTTCTTC. This codes for CASQKVAGVGNEQFF.

This rearrangement joins TRBV25-1 to TRBJ2-5; perhaps TRBD2 as D (6 bases). Germline CDR1 is MGHDK and CDR2 is SYGVNS. This CDR3 has 15 residues. With 6 bases removed from V and 5 bases from J, the gap between germline ends came to 19 bases. CDR3 nucleotide sequence: TGTGCCAGCAGCAACCTAGGCGGGGATAAGGAGACCCAGTACTTC. Protein: CASSNLGGDKETQYF.

DNA for the CDR3: TGCGCCAGCAGCTTCAGACAGGGGGCGCCTACCGGGGAGCTGTTTTTT. This sequence encodes CASSFRQGAPTGELFF. V and J are TRBV5-1 and TRBJ2-2; the match to TRBD1 covers 10 bases. There are 16 residues in the CDR3. V trimming: 2 bases; J trimming: 5 bases; junction bases outside the gene matches: 6. Germline V gene lookup returns CDR1 SGHRS and CDR2 YFSETQ. Supplemented by reference TRBV5-1 and TRBJ2-2, the full variable domain reads KAGVTQTPRYLIKTRGQQVTLSCSPISGHRSVSWYQQTPGQGLQFLFEYFSETQRNKGNFPGRFSGRQFSNSRSEMNVSTLELGDSALYLCASSFRQGAPTGELFFGEGSRLTVL.

The chain recombines TRBV4-3 with TRBJ2-3; 7 bases align to TRBD2. From germline, CDR1 is LGHNA and CDR2 YSLEER. V was clipped by 0 bases and J by 0 bases; unmatched bases: 6. This CDR3 is built from 17 residues. The CDR3 sequence: CASSQDLERGSTDTQYF. In DNA form, the CDR3 reads TGCGCCAGCAGCCAAGATCTTGAGCGGGGCAGCACAGATACGCAGTATTTT.

This clone was found a few times. The V gene is TRBV19, the J gene TRBJ2-2; 11 bases line up with TRBD2. The CDR3 runs to 15 residues. Unmatched junction bases numbered 5, after V lost 6 bases and J lost 5 bases. In germline, CDR1 is LNHDA, CDR2 SQIVND (reference sequence). CDR3 in amino acids: CASRSLAGGTGELFF. The CDR3 bases are TGTGCCAGTAGGAGTTTAGCGGGAGGGACCGGGGAGCTGTTTTTT.

This chain joins TRBV27 and TRBJ2-3; 10 bases align to TRBD2. CDR3 size: 15 residues. Germline loops: CDR1 MNHEY, CDR2 SMNVEV (reference sequence). V lost 6 bases and J lost 6; bases outside the gene matches: 9. The CDR3 sequence: CASRSSGRALDTQYF. As DNA, the CDR3 is TGTGCCAGCAGATCGAGCGGGAGGGCGCTTGATACGCAGTATTTT.

V usage is TRBV28 and J usage is TRBJ1-4; maybe TRBD1 (6 bases). This CDR3 region has 14 residues. Germline loops: CDR1 MDHEN, CDR2 SYDVKM. Trimming removed 7 bases at V and 8 bases at J, with 17 bases between. Here the CDR3 reads CASTRQQGREKLFF. The DNA of the CDR3 is TGTGCCAGCACGAGACAACAGGGTCGGGAAAAACTGTTTTTT.

The V gene is TRBV5-1, the J gene TRBJ2-3; 10 nucleotides match TRBD1. The V segment lost 1 base and the J segment 3 bases; nucleotides outside the gene matches: 5. The CDR3 covers 16 residues. The germline V gene has CDR1 SGHRS and CDR2 YFSETQ. DNA of the CDR3: TGCGCCAGCAGCTTGTATGGACAGGGGGTAACAGATACGCAGTATTTT. Translated, it gives CASSLYGQGVTDTQYF.

This chain uses TRBV6-6 with TRBJ2-3, with D possibly TRBD2 on 5 matching bases. Germline CDR1 is MNHNY and CDR2 is SVGAGI (reference sequence). CDR3 length: 12 amino acids. Trimming stripped 5 bases from V and 8 bases from J, with 11 bases between. CDR3 amino acids: CASSPIGGTQYF. For the CDR3, the DNA is TGTGCCAGCAGTCCCATAGGAGGTACGCAGTATTTT.

In the case of this clone: One junction end disagrees with the germline gene, perhaps due to a read error. The rearrangement links TRBV6-1 to TRBJ2-6; tentative D call: TRBD1 (5 bases). Germline CDR1 and CDR2: MNHNS and SASEGT. This CDR3 spans 17 amino acids. CDR3 in DNA: TGTGCCAGCAGTGCGGGTAGGGGAAGTGGTGGGGCCAGCGTCCTGACTTTC. It yields the protein CASSAGRGSGGASVLTF.